A single sample gave rise to the 20 T cell receptor beta chains below, sequenced in a study of cytomegalovirus exposure and HLA in healthy donors (dated by TCRdb to the late 2010s). Library prep was done by the immunoSEQ multiplex PCR assay. Held by TCRdb, this immuneACCESS table contains in-frame sequences only and omits some clones. Under half of the omission traces to an unresolved V gene where checked; the cause of the rest is unknown. The sample table contains about 120,000 clones; only one count was recorded for about 88% of them. Approximately 1% of the sample is taken by the ten largest. The sequencing sample was made of PBMCs. All receptors come from a woman younger than 35 in good health and CMV-seronegative.

The V gene is TRBV2, the J gene TRBJ2-5; 7 bases match TRBD1. The V segment lost 6 bases and the J segment 1 base; nucleotides outside the gene matches: 17. The V gene's germline CDR1 is SNHLY and CDR2 FYNNEI. This CDR3 comprises 18 residues. CDR3 DNA sequence: TGTGCCAGCAGCGGTCCCCAACAGGGGTCAGGTCTCCAAGAGACCCAGTACTTC. Its translation: CASSGPQQGSGLQETQYF.

This chain links TRBV19 with TRBJ2-7, with D uncertain. Trimming left V 10 bases short and J 2 bases short, with 15 bases between. The CDR3 is 13 amino acids. CDR1 and CDR2 from the germline V gene are LNHDA and SQIVND (reference sequence). The CDR3 nucleotides read TGTGCCATCAACAACCAGGCAACCTACGAGCAGTACTTC. Amino acid sequence: CAINNQATYEQYF.

The chain couples TRBV28 to TRBJ2-7, with D possibly TRBD1 on 5 matching bases. Germline CDR1 is MDHEN and CDR2 is SYDVKM. The length of the CDR3 is 15 residues. The V and J ends lost 3 bases and 4 bases respectively, with 16 bases between them. The CDR3 sequence is CASSLPAGNAYEQYF. For the CDR3, the DNA is TGTGCCAGCAGTTTGCCGGCAGGGAATGCTTACGAGCAGTACTTC.

The V call is TRBV10-3, the J call TRBJ2-1, with D perhaps matching TRBD2 (6 bases). This CDR3 spans 15 amino acids. Germline loops: CDR1 ENHRY, CDR2 SYGVKD. Trimming removed 0 bases from V and 5 bases from J, with 11 bases in between. CDR3 sequence reads: CAISESVSGDNEQFF. In nucleotides, the CDR3 is TGTGCCATCAGTGAGTCGGTGTCGGGAGACAATGAGCAGTTCTTC.

The chain links TRBV5-6 to TRBJ2-2; TRBD2 is a possible D gene (5 bases). The germline CDR1 and CDR2 sequences are SGHDT and YYEEEE. V gave up 0 bases and J gave up 7 bases, with 13 bases separating them. There are 15 residues in the CDR3. The DNA for the CDR3 is TGTGCCAGCAGCTTGGTCCAGGAGGCCGGCGGGGAGCTGTTTTTT. It encodes CASSLVQEAGGELFF.

The CDR3 sequence is CASSFPGTGLYGYTF. The DNA of the CDR3 is TGTGCCAGTAGTTTTCCCGGGACAGGGCTCTATGGCTACACCTTC. V usage is TRBV19 and J usage is TRBJ1-2; 9 nucleotides match TRBD1. The trim removed 5 bases at V and 4 bases at J, leaving 8 bases unmatched. The germline CDR1 and CDR2 sequences are LNHDA and SQIVND (reference sequence). This CDR3 is 15 amino acids long.

The chain uses TRBV29-1 and TRBJ2-1; tentative D call: TRBD1 (8 bases). The V end lost 0 bases, the J end lost 4 bases, and 13 bases lay between the germline ends. CDR1 is SQVTM and CDR2 is ANQGSEA in the germline V gene. This CDR3 is built from 15 residues. The CDR3 region is CSVEDLQGGYNEQFF. CDR3 bases: TGCAGCGTTGAAGATCTACAGGGGGGGTACAATGAGCAGTTCTTC.

The chain employs TRBV30 and TRBJ1-3; unclear D gene. Trimming shortened V by 3 bases and J by 0 bases, and 3 bases separated the two germline ends. This CDR3 has 12 amino acids. The germline V gene encodes CDR1 GTSNPN and CDR2 SVGIG (reference sequence). In DNA form, the CDR3 reads TGTGCCTGGAGCATCTCTGGAAACACCATATATTTT. Translated, it gives CAWSISGNTIYF.

V is TRBV6-6 and J is TRBJ2-2; maybe TRBD2 (5 bases). The CDR3 has 15 residues. Trimming removed 0 bases at V and 0 bases at J, with 5 bases between. CDR1 and CDR2 (germline): MNHNY, SVGAGI (reference sequence). As DNA, the CDR3 is TGTGCCAGCAGTTACTCGACTACGAACACCGGGGAGCTGTTTTTT. Its translation: CASSYSTTNTGELFF.

The chain couples TRBV27 to TRBJ1-2, with D maybe TRBD1 (5 bases). Deletions cut 6 bases from V and 2 bases from J, with 16 bases between. The CDR3 totals 15 residues. The germline V gene has CDR1 MNHEY and CDR2 SMNVEV (reference sequence). CDR3 protein: CASRRDGPLNYGYTF. CDR3 coding DNA: TGTGCCAGCAGGCGGGACGGTCCCCTAAACTATGGCTACACCTTC.

This chain links TRBV7-2 with TRBJ2-6; D remains unclear. CDR3 length: 17 residues. V shed 5 bases and J shed 0 bases, with 14 bases lying between them. Germline-derived CDR1 and CDR2 are SGHTA and FQGNSA. This CDR3 reads CASSLGRVFSGANVLTF. The CDR3 region has the DNA TGTGCCAGCAGCCTCGGCCGGGTCTTCTCTGGGGCCAACGTCCTGACTTTC.

This clone was counted once. The J gene is TRBJ2-3, the V gene TRBV2; the D gene is possibly TRBD2 (6 bases). The CDR3 totals 15 residues. The V end was cut by 5 bases, the J end by 0 bases, with 12 bases between. Germline CDR1 and CDR2: SNHLY and FYNNEI. The CDR3 nucleotides are TGTGCCAGCAGTCTCAGAGGGACTAGCACAGATACGCAGTATTTT. It yields the protein CASSLRGTSTDTQYF.

This clone was seen more than once but under ten times. The chain joins TRBV27 to TRBJ2-5, with D perhaps TRBD1 (6 bases). Germline CDR1 is MNHEY and CDR2 is SMNVEV (reference sequence). V was clipped by 8 bases and J by 5 bases, with 15 bases between them. The CDR3 sequence is 13 residues long. The CDR3 coding sequence is TGTGCCAGCGGAAAACAGGGTCTTGAGACCCAGTACTTC. Translating it yields CASGKQGLETQYF.

The rearrangement uses TRBV5-6 and TRBJ1-5, with 7 bases aligning to TRBD1. Germline V lookup: CDR1 SGHDT, CDR2 YYEEEE. This CDR3 is built from 15 residues. The ends lost 3 bases at V and 6 bases at J; junction bases unmatched: 9. The CDR3 loop is CASSSYTGAGQPQHF. CDR3 nucleotide sequence: TGTGCCAGCAGCTCCTATACAGGGGCGGGTCAGCCCCAGCATTTT.

As for this clone: Since a much larger clone is just one base distant, this may be a read error. This chain uses TRBV6-6 with TRBJ2-1; 7 bases align to TRBD1. The length of the CDR3 is 13 residues. V shed 5 bases and J 4 bases; nucleotides not matched to a gene: 2. Germline V gene lookup returns CDR1 MNHNY and CDR2 SVGAGI (reference sequence). CDR3 in DNA: TGTGCCAGCAGTGGGACAGAATACAATGAGCAGTTCTTC. Its protein is CASSGTEYNEQFF.

Here the CDR3 DNA reads TGTGCCTGGAGTAATCGGGTCAATGAGCAGTTCTTC. This codes for CAWSNRVNEQFF. The rearrangement joins TRBV30 to TRBJ2-1; D not certain. CDR3 length equals 12 residues. The germline V gene encodes CDR1 GTSNPN and CDR2 SVGIG (reference sequence). The V end was cut by 2 bases, the J end by 6 bases, with 8 bases between.

The chain employs TRBV14 and TRBJ2-7; D not resolved. The CDR3 is made up of 11 amino acids. V was pared by 1 base and J by 9 bases, with 7 bases between. Per germline, CDR1 SGHDN and CDR2 FVKESK. CDR3 DNA: TGTGCCAGCAGCCAAGGCGGTGCGCAGTACTTC. This sequence encodes CASSQGGAQYF.

The chain combines TRBV6-5 with TRBJ1-3; D is unresolved. Germline lookup yields CDR1 MNHEY and CDR2 SVGAGI. Deletions cut 0 bases from V and 0 bases from J, with 9 bases between. The CDR3 has 16 residues. CDR3 sequence reads: CASSYSAQSSGNTIYF. The CDR3 coding sequence is TGTGCCAGCAGTTACTCTGCACAGAGCTCTGGAAACACCATATATTTT.

This clone appeared a single time. The rearrangement uses TRBV11-2 and TRBJ2-3, with 10 bases identical to TRBD2. This CDR3 contains 15 residues. CDR1 is SGHAT, CDR2 FQNNGV, per germline. With V trimmed by 2 bases and J by 7 bases, 6 bases remained unmatched. The CDR3 coding sequence is TGTGCCAGCAGCTTAACTAGCGGGGTGGAGAATACGCAGTATTTT. Translating gives CASSLTSGVENTQYF.

This chain connects TRBV6-1 to TRBJ2-2, with D unclear. From germline, CDR1 is MNHNS and CDR2 SASEGT. Between the trimmed V and J ends, which lost 4 bases and 0 bases, there was a span of 6 bases. This CDR3 region has 14 residues. CDR3 in DNA: TGTGCCAGCAGTGTCCACACGAACACCGGGGAGCTGTTTTTT. It encodes CASSVHTNTGELFF.